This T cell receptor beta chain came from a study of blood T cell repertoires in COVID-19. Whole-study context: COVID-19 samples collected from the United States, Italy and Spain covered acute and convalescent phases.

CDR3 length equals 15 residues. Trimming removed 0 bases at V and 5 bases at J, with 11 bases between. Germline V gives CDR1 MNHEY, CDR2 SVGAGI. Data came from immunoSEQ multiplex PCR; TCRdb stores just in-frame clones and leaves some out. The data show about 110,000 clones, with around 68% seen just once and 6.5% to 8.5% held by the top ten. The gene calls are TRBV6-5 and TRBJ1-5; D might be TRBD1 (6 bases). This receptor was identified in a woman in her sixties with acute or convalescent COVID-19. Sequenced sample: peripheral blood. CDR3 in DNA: TGTGCCAGCAGTTACTCGTGGGGGCAAGATCAGCCCCAGCATTTT. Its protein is CASSYSWGQDQPQHF.